Below are 20 T cell receptor beta chains sequenced from a single sample in a study of T cells in Graves' hyperthyroidism and ophthalmopathy. RNA transcripts yielded amplified TCR beta CDR3 regions. The primer set for the first-round RT-PCR of the TCR CDR3 was HTBI. Using its own MiXCR run on the multiplex PCR reads, TCRdb lists one record per CDR3 protein. The table records about 600,000 distinct CDR3 sequences, 14% of them present only once. Sequenced input: blood. The receptors were gathered from a woman younger than 30 with Graves' ophthalmopathy.

This clonotype has a count of ten or more. CDR3 loop: CASSLDETSGDNEQFF. The DNA of the CDR3 is TGTGCCAGCAGCTTAGACGAGACTAGCGGAGACAATGAGCAGTTCTTC. This chain uses TRBV7-3 with TRBJ2-1, with 9 bases fitting TRBD2. The V gene's germline CDR1 is SGHTA and CDR2 FQGTGA. Trimming took 2 bases from V and 5 from J; bases not matched to a gene: 7. The CDR3 is 16 residues long.

DNA of the CDR3: TGTGCCAGCAGCTCCACCGGGACTAGCGGGAGCGGGAACTCCTACGAGCAGTACTTC. Translating it yields CASSSTGTSGSGNSYEQYF. This chain joins TRBV13 and TRBJ2-7; TRBD2 matches 14 bases. This CDR3 is 19 amino acids long. The junction had 11 bases not matched to a gene; V was cut back by 4 bases and J by 0 bases. CDR1 is PRHDT, CDR2 FYEKMQ, per germline (reference sequence).

This clonotype was picked up many times. A read error may account for a junction end that differs from germline. The CDR3, as DNA: TGTGCCAGCAGTTTAGGGATGATCTACGAGCAGTACTTC. Translation: CASSLGMIYEQYF. The rearrangement uses TRBV7-2 and TRBJ2-7; D gene ambiguous. The CDR3 is 13 amino acids. The V gene's germline CDR1 is SGHTA and CDR2 FQGNSA.

With regard to this clonotype: A much larger clonotype is one base distant, so this may be a read error. V gene TRBV6-1 combines with J gene TRBJ2-5; D remains unclear. The CDR3 extends over 10 amino acids. Germline CDR1 and CDR2: MNHNS and SASEGT. CDR3 nucleotide sequence: TGTGCCTGCAGAAGGGAGACCCAGTACTTC. Its protein product is CACRRETQYF.

This chain connects TRBV19 to TRBJ2-7; 10 bases match TRBD1. Germline V CDR1 and CDR2: LNHDA, SQIVND (reference sequence). This CDR3 region has 14 residues. V lost 3 bases and J lost 4; bases outside the gene matches: 3. The CDR3 nucleotides read TGTGCCAGTAGTATGGGACAGGGGATTTACGAGCAGTACTTC. It codes for CASSMGQGIYEQYF.

This clonotype was detected ten times or more. The chain recombines TRBV7-8 with TRBJ1-5, with a tentative D call TRBD1 (5 bases). CDR3 size: 14 residues. CDR1 and CDR2 from the germline V gene are SGHVS and FQNEAQ. The V end lost 5 bases, the J end lost 4 bases, and 12 bases lay between the germline ends. The CDR3 DNA reads as TGTGCCAGCAGCCGCCGGGACGGTAATCAGCCCCAGCATTTT. Its translation is CASSRRDGNQPQHF.

This clonotype was recorded at least ten times. The rearrangement links TRBV29-1 to TRBJ1-2; 7 bases are shared with TRBD1. Trimming removed 4 bases from V and 4 bases from J; junction bases left unmatched: 3. The CDR3 totals 12 residues. In germline, CDR1 is SQVTM, CDR2 ANQGSEA. The chain's CDR3 is CSVGAGGYGYTF. The CDR3 nucleotides are TGCAGCGTTGGGGCAGGGGGCTATGGCTACACCTTC.

The table lists this clonotype with a few counts. This rearrangement joins TRBV20-1 to TRBJ2-1; D is unresolved. The V gene lost 3 bases and the J gene lost 0 bases, with 12 bases spanning the gap. The CDR3 spans 15 residues. Germline CDR1 reads DFQATT; CDR2 reads SNEGSKA (reference sequence). DNA of the CDR3: TGCAGTGCTAGCTCAGCGCCGAGCTCCTACAATGAGCAGTTCTTC. It translates to CSASSAPSSYNEQFF.

Only a few counts were recorded for this clonotype. The J gene is TRBJ2-1, the V gene TRBV29-1; no definite D call. V gave up 4 bases and J gave up 8 bases, with 9 bases separating them. The V gene's germline CDR1 is SQVTM and CDR2 ANQGSEA. CDR3 length equals 11 residues. CDR3 nucleotide sequence: TGCAGCGTTGTATCGTGGGATGAGCAGTTCTTC. It encodes CSVVSWDEQFF.

Only a few counts were recorded for this clonotype. The genes are TRBV19 and TRBJ1-2; D unresolved. Trimming stripped 7 bases from V and 2 bases from J, with 11 bases between. The CDR3 contains 13 residues. Per germline, CDR1 LNHDA and CDR2 SQIVND (reference sequence). CDR3 in DNA: TGTGCCAGTACAGAGCTTTTGAACTATGGCTACACCTTC. This codes for CASTELLNYGYTF.

The chain joins TRBV12-5 to TRBJ2-7, with 14 positions matching TRBD2. The trim removed 2 bases at V and 2 bases at J, leaving 14 bases unmatched. Germline V gene sequence: CDR1 LGHNT, CDR2 FRNRAP. The CDR3 consists of 20 residues. CDR3 nucleotide sequence: TGTGCTAGTGGTTTGCGCGCGGGGGGACTAGCGGGAGAGAGAGCCTACGAGCAGTACTTC. Protein sequence: CASGLRAGGLAGERAYEQYF.

This clonotype was recorded at least ten times. J is TRBJ1-1 and V is TRBV5-1; D is ambiguous. CDR1 is SGHRS, CDR2 YFSETQ, per germline. This CDR3 comprises 15 residues. Trimming removed 4 bases from V and 4 bases from J, with 17 bases in between. The CDR3 coding sequence is TGCGCCAGCAGCCCCGAAGGAGTTAGCTCCACTGAAGCTTTCTTT. As protein: CASSPEGVSSTEAFF.

This clonotype was picked up many times. The chain recombines TRBV20-1 with TRBJ2-3, with 11 bases that match TRBD2. V was clipped by 5 bases and J by 1 base; unmatched bases: 5. This CDR3 is built from 15 residues. Per germline, CDR1 DFQATT and CDR2 SNEGSKA (reference sequence). The CDR3 nucleotides read TGCAGTGCTTCTGGGACTAGCGGAGGCACAGATACGCAGTATTTT. Protein: CSASGTSGGTDTQYF.

The sample holds many counts of this clonotype. This chain links TRBV20-1 with TRBJ1-1; perhaps TRBD1 as D (5 bases). The germline V gene encodes CDR1 DFQATT and CDR2 SNEGSKA (reference sequence). The CDR3 extends over 15 amino acids. The germline V and J ends were trimmed by 4 bases and 1 base, with 16 bases remaining between them. The DNA of the CDR3 is TGCAGTGCTATGCCGGGGACCCTAAGGAACACTGAAGCTTTCTTT. Its protein is CSAMPGTLRNTEAFF.

This clonotype has ten or more counts. V is TRBV7-9 and J is TRBJ1-4; D is unresolved. CDR1 and CDR2 (germline): SEHNR, FQNEAQ (reference sequence). This CDR3 region has 14 residues. Trimming pared 1 base from V and 2 bases from J, leaving 5 bases between. The chain's CDR3 is CASSLGRTNEKLFF. The CDR3 DNA sequence: TGTGCCAGCAGCTTAGGGAGGACTAATGAAAAACTGTTTTTT. The whole variable domain, filled in from reference TRBV7-9 and TRBJ1-4, reads DTGVSQNPRHKITKRGQNVTFRCDPISEHNRLYWYRQTLGQGPEFLTYFQNEAQLEKSRLLSDRFSAERPKGSFSTLEIQRTEQGDSAMYLCASSLGRTNEKLFFGSGTQLSVL.

This clonotype was observed a few times. The chain recombines TRBV5-4 with TRBJ2-3; TRBD1 matches at 11 bases. This CDR3 contains 15 residues. Germline assignment: CDR1 SGHNT and CDR2 YYREEE (reference sequence). Losses at the gene ends were 2 bases for V and 4 bases for J; bases not matched to a gene: 3. CDR3 nucleotides: TGTGCCAGCAGCTTTCCGGGACAGGGGGCAGATACGCAGTATTTT. It codes for CASSFPGQGADTQYF.

This clonotype was observed a few times. The chain employs TRBV6-1 and TRBJ2-7, with TRBD1 matching 10 bases. The V and J ends lost 7 bases and 4 bases, in that order; junction bases with no gene match: 7. The CDR3 runs 14 residues. Germline values: CDR1 MNHNS, CDR2 SASEGT. CDR3 residues: CASTPGQGNYEQYF. As DNA, the CDR3 is TGTGCCAGCACTCCGGGACAGGGGAATTACGAGCAGTACTTC.

This clonotype was observed many times. This rearrangement joins TRBV6-1 to TRBJ2-2; unclear D gene. The germline CDR1 and CDR2 sequences are MNHNS and SASEGT. CDR3 size: 14 residues. Trimming pared 7 bases from V and 3 bases from J, leaving 12 bases between. CDR3: CASTNLKYTGELFF. The CDR3 nucleotides are TGTGCCAGCACCAATCTAAAATACACCGGGGAGCTGTTTTTT.

This clonotype was detected a few times. The CDR3 protein is CASSFSSFSQPQHF. As DNA, the CDR3 is TGTGCCAGCAGTTTTAGCAGCTTCTCTCAGCCCCAGCATTTT. The rearrangement uses TRBV27 and TRBJ1-5; D is unclear. This CDR3 comprises 14 residues. CDR1 MNHEY and CDR2 SMNVEV come from the germline V gene (reference sequence). The V gene lost 3 bases and the J gene lost 6 bases, with 12 bases spanning the gap.

This clonotype was observed at least ten times. The CDR3 coding sequence is TGTGCCAGCAGTGACGGTAAGGGGACGGTAAACTACGAGCAGTACTTC. It specifies CASSDGKGTVNYEQYF. This chain joins TRBV6-4 and TRBJ2-7, with D perhaps matching TRBD1 or TRBD2 (5 bases each). V was shortened by 2 bases and J by 3 bases, with 17 bases between the two germline ends. This CDR3 contains 16 residues. Germline V lookup: CDR1 MRHNA, CDR2 SNTAGT.